These 26 T cell receptor beta chains were all obtained from the same sample, sequenced in a study of cytomegalovirus exposure and HLA in healthy donors. The protocol was immunoSEQ multiplex PCR, while the TCRdb copy is restricted to in-frame clones and leaves out a portion. The sample contains 150,000 to 200,000 clones, around nine tenths of which appear only once. The specimen sequenced was PBMCs. These receptors were taken from a woman in her twenties or thirties in good health and CMV-seronegative.

The V gene is TRBV5-1, the J gene TRBJ2-3; 11 bases map to TRBD2. CDR3 length: 14 amino acids. Germline V lookup: CDR1 SGHRS, CDR2 YFSETQ. V shed 2 bases and J 5 bases; nucleotides not matched to a gene: 1. The CDR3 coding sequence is TGCGCCAGCAGCTTAGGGACTAGCGGAGATACGCAGTATTTT. Residues: CASSLGTSGDTQYF. Variable domain in full (rest from reference TRBV5-1 and TRBJ2-3): KAGVTQTPRYLIKTRGQQVTLSCSPISGHRSVSWYQQTPGQGLQFLFEYFSETQRNKGNFPGRFSGRQFSNSRSEMNVSTLELGDSALYLCASSLGTSGDTQYFGPGTRLTVL.

V is TRBV27 and J is TRBJ2-1, with 8 bases lining up with TRBD2. CDR3 length equals 14 residues. V shed 6 bases, J shed 7 bases, and the junction held 8 bases outside the gene matches. CDR1 is MNHEY and CDR2 is SMNVEV in the germline V gene (reference sequence). The CDR3, as DNA: TGTGCCAGCAGCCGGGGGGGCGGTTTAAATGAGCAGTTCTTC. Amino acid sequence: CASSRGGGLNEQFF.

The V call is TRBV15, the J call TRBJ1-2; D is ambiguous. Germline V gives CDR1 LNHNV, CDR2 YYDKDF (reference sequence). The CDR3 consists of 15 residues. Trimming cost V 1 base and J 6 bases, with 15 bases left between them. The CDR3 sequence is CATSRGGVGEDGYTF. DNA for the CDR3: TGTGCCACCAGCAGAGGGGGTGTGGGAGAAGATGGCTACACCTTC.

The V gene is TRBV5-1, the J gene TRBJ2-1, with TRBD2 matching 10 bases. Germline CDR1 and CDR2: SGHRS and YFSETQ. The CDR3 is 15 amino acids. V trimming: 5 bases; J trimming: 6 bases; junction bases outside the gene matches: 8. CDR3 sequence reads: CASSRTSGAFNEQFF. CDR3 nucleotides: TGCGCCAGCAGTCGCACTAGCGGGGCCTTCAATGAGCAGTTCTTC.

The gene calls are TRBV7-8 and TRBJ2-1, with unresolved D. Germline V gene sequence: CDR1 SGHVS, CDR2 FQNEAQ. The length of the CDR3 is 13 residues. The V gene lost 1 base and the J gene lost 5 bases, with 6 bases spanning the gap. The CDR3 DNA is TGTGCCAGCAGCTTAGGGGCCAACAATGAGCAGTTCTTC. It encodes CASSLGANNEQFF.

V gene TRBV6-1 combines with J gene TRBJ2-5; D gene uncertain. V shed 3 bases and J shed 4 bases, with 21 bases lying between them. The CDR3 is 17 residues long. Germline V gene data show CDR1 as MNHNS and CDR2 as SASEGT. The CDR3 region is CASSDWVQGSGTETQYF. CDR3 DNA sequence: TGTGCCAGCAGTGATTGGGTCCAAGGATCAGGAACAGAGACCCAGTACTTC.

This clone was counted once. The gene calls are TRBV7-9 and TRBJ2-1; tentatively, D is TRBD2 (6 bases). CDR3 length: 15 residues. Per the germline V gene, CDR1 is SEHNR and CDR2 is FQNEAQ (reference sequence). Between the trimmed V and J ends, which lost 5 bases and 0 bases, there was a span of 11 bases. CDR3 sequence: CASSPGLLSYNEQFF. The CDR3 coding sequence is TGTGCCAGCAGCCCGGGACTCCTCTCCTACAATGAGCAGTTCTTC.

This sequence joins TRBV14 and TRBJ2-1; 13 bases match TRBD2. This CDR3 comprises 19 residues. Germline trimming cut 1 base from V and 3 bases from J; bases unmatched to any gene: 9. The germline V gene encodes CDR1 SGHDN and CDR2 FVKESK. The DNA of the CDR3 is TGTGCCAGCAGCCAAGTTAGACTAGCGGGGGGTCCTAGCTACAATGAGCAGTTCTTC. Its translation is CASSQVRLAGGPSYNEQFF.

CDR3 protein: CASRTTGLTDTQYF. DNA for the CDR3: TGTGCCAGCAGGACCACAGGGCTGACAGATACGCAGTATTTT. The gene calls are TRBV5-6 and TRBJ2-3; D may be TRBD1 (6 bases). The V and J ends lost 5 bases and 3 bases respectively, with 13 bases between them. Per germline, CDR1 SGHDT and CDR2 YYEEEE. The length of the CDR3 is 14 residues.

The V call is TRBV5-1, the J call TRBJ1-2; D is possibly TRBD1 (6 bases). Trimming removed 4 bases from V and 4 bases from J, with 11 bases in between. Looked up from germline, CDR1 is SGHRS and CDR2 is YFSETQ. The CDR3 contains 13 residues. Written as DNA, the CDR3 is TGCGCCAGCAGCGGAACAGGGTTCTATGGCTACACCTTC. Its translation: CASSGTGFYGYTF.

The chain links TRBV7-6 to TRBJ1-1, with TRBD1 identical over 8 bases. This CDR3 region has 13 residues. V trimming: 4 bases; J trimming: 5 bases; junction bases outside the gene matches: 3. Per the germline V gene, CDR1 is SGHVS and CDR2 is FNYEAQ. The CDR3 loop reads CASSSGGFTEAFF. Written as DNA, the CDR3 is TGTGCCAGCAGCTCAGGGGGCTTTACTGAAGCTTTCTTT.

DNA of the CDR3: TGCGCCAGCAGCCTGGGTAGCGGGGCCTACAATGAGCAGTTCTTC. Translating it yields CASSLGSGAYNEQFF. This rearrangement joins TRBV5-1 to TRBJ2-1; 8 bases line up with TRBD2. The CDR3 extends over 15 amino acids. V shed 4 bases and J 2 bases; nucleotides not matched to a gene: 5. The germline V gene has CDR1 SGHRS and CDR2 YFSETQ.

The chain carries TRBV11-2 and TRBJ1-2, with D unclear. With 3 bases removed from V and 2 bases from J, the gap between germline ends came to 16 bases. The CDR3 length is 16 residues. Germline V gives CDR1 SGHAT, CDR2 FQNNGV. The CDR3 nucleotides are TGTGCCAGCAGCTTCCGAGAGACACAGACGAACTATGGCTACACCTTC. It translates to CASSFRETQTNYGYTF.

The rearrangement links TRBV30 to TRBJ1-2; D is possibly TRBD1 (6 bases). CDR1 GTSNPN and CDR2 SVGIG come from the germline V gene (reference sequence). This CDR3 has 15 residues. V was trimmed by 3 bases and J by 7 bases, leaving 21 bases between them. As DNA, the CDR3 is TGTGCCTGGAGGTTGTACGGTGGACAGTACGGTGGCTACACCTTC. The encoded protein is CAWRLYGGQYGGYTF.

CDR3 sequence reads: CASSIEGRGYTF. CDR3 DNA: TGTGCCAGTAGTATTGAGGGAAGGGGCTACACCTTC. V usage is TRBV19 and J usage is TRBJ1-2; D gene uncertain. Deletions cut 3 bases from V and 8 bases from J, with 10 bases between. Germline CDR1 reads LNHDA; CDR2 reads SQIVND (reference sequence). This CDR3 comprises 12 residues.

The chain employs TRBV5-1 and TRBJ2-2; 9 bases are a match to TRBD1. With V trimmed by 7 bases and J by 6 bases, 7 bases remained unmatched. CDR3 length: 14 residues. Germline CDR1 reads SGHRS; CDR2 reads YFSETQ. CDR3 residues: CASGQGQAAGELFF. As DNA, the CDR3 is TGCGCCAGCGGACAGGGGCAGGCCGCCGGGGAGCTGTTTTTT. The variable domain in full, completed from reference TRBV5-1 and TRBJ2-2, reads KAGVTQTPRYLIKTRGQQVTLSCSPISGHRSVSWYQQTPGQGLQFLFEYFSETQRNKGNFPGRFSGRQFSNSRSEMNVSTLELGDSALYLCASGQGQAAGELFFGEGSRLTVL.

This clone has just a few counts. This chain joins TRBV6-5 and TRBJ1-6; D unresolved. The germline CDR1 and CDR2 sequences are MNHEY and SVGAGI. The CDR3 contains 14 residues. Between the trimmed V and J ends, which lost 5 bases and 7 bases, there was a span of 12 bases. In DNA, the CDR3 is TGTGCCAGCAGTCCCGGAGGCGAGAATTCACCCCTCCACTTT. As protein: CASSPGGENSPLHF.

In DNA form, the CDR3 reads TGTGCCAGCAGTGAAGCTCGGGGGTACGAGCAGTACTTC. It yields the protein CASSEARGYEQYF. J is TRBJ2-7 and V is TRBV6-1; TRBD2 might be the D (6 bases). Germline V gene sequence: CDR1 MNHNS, CDR2 SASEGT. The CDR3 length is 13 residues. The ends were cut back, 0 bases at V and 4 bases at J, with 7 bases in the middle.

This sequence joins TRBV4-1 and TRBJ1-5; D may be TRBD1 (6 bases). CDR3 length: 16 residues. CDR1 is MGHRA and CDR2 is YSYEKL in the germline V gene. Trimming removed 1 base from V and 1 base from J, with 11 bases in between. CDR3 residues: CASSQGGPGSNQPQHF. In DNA form, the CDR3 reads TGCGCCAGCAGCCAAGGGGGGCCGGGGAGCAATCAGCCCCAGCATTTT.

The rearrangement joins TRBV7-8 to TRBJ1-5; the D gene is possibly TRBD1 (5 bases). This CDR3 is 18 amino acids long. CDR1 SGHVS and CDR2 FQNEAQ come from the germline V gene. Trimming stripped 1 base from V and 0 bases from J, with 16 bases between. CDR3 protein: CASSLGPGFTDSNQPQHF. The CDR3 bases are TGTGCCAGCAGCTTAGGTCCAGGGTTCACCGATAGCAATCAGCCCCAGCATTTT.

Comments on this clone: The sample holds other DNA sequences that translate to the same CDR3. This chain joins TRBV30 and TRBJ1-1; D is undetermined. CDR3 length equals 13 residues. Germline CDR1 is GTSNPN and CDR2 is SVGIG (reference sequence). The germline V and J ends were trimmed by 0 bases and 1 base, with 6 bases remaining between them. The CDR3 reads CAWSVRGNTEAFF. CDR3 in DNA: TGTGCCTGGAGTGTTCGAGGGAACACTGAAGCTTTCTTT.

This chain links TRBV27 with TRBJ2-1, with 16 bases that match TRBD2. After removal of 8 bases from V and 3 bases from J, the junction contained 7 bases not matched to a gene. This CDR3 contains 17 residues. Germline CDR1 and CDR2: MNHEY and SMNVEV (reference sequence). CDR3 in DNA: TGTGCCAGCGCCGGGACTAGCGGGGGGGCTTTCTACAATGAGCAGTTCTTC. It yields the protein CASAGTSGGAFYNEQFF.

This clone was recorded a few times. The V call is TRBV19, the J call TRBJ1-2; 10 bases map to TRBD1. Germline lookup yields CDR1 LNHDA and CDR2 SQIVND (reference sequence). V gave up 9 bases and J gave up 4 bases; unmatched junction bases: 11. CDR3 length: 15 residues. As DNA, the CDR3 is TGTGCCAGCCGGGACAGGGGTAGATTAGGCTATGGCTACACCTTC. Translating it yields CASRDRGRLGYGYTF.

The genes are TRBV5-1 and TRBJ2-7; the D gene is possibly TRBD2 (6 bases). From germline, CDR1 is SGHRS and CDR2 YFSETQ. The CDR3 runs 14 residues. The V end was cut by 5 bases, the J end by 3 bases, with 15 bases between. CDR3 residues: CASRPTWGDYEQYF. CDR3 bases: TGCGCCAGCAGACCTACCTGGGGGGACTACGAGCAGTACTTC.

V usage is TRBV11-2 and J usage is TRBJ2-3; 9 bases are a match to TRBD2. The length of the CDR3 is 17 residues. Germline V gene sequence: CDR1 SGHAT, CDR2 FQNNGV. The J segment lost 2 bases and the V segment lost 0 bases, leaving 6 bases of the junction unmatched. CDR3 sequence: CASSLDQAGGLTDTQYF. DNA for the CDR3: TGTGCCAGCAGCTTAGATCAGGCGGGGGGGCTCACAGATACGCAGTATTTT.

This CDR3 reads CASTRSGQLYGYTF. CDR3 coding DNA: TGTGCCAGCACTAGAAGTGGCCAGCTCTATGGCTACACCTTC. The chain recombines TRBV2 with TRBJ1-2, with no clear D. Germline V gene sequence: CDR1 SNHLY, CDR2 FYNNEI. V lost 7 bases and J 4 bases, leaving 16 bases between the germline ends. The CDR3 spans 14 residues.